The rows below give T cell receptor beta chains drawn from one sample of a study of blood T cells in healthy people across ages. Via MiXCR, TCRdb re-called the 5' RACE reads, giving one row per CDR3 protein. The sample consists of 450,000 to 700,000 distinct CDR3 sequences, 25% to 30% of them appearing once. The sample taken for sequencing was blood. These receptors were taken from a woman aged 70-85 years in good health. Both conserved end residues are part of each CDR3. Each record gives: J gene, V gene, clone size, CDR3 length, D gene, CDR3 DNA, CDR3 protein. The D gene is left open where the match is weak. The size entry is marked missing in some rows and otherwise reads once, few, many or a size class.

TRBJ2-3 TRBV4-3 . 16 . TGCGCCAGCAGCCAAGGACAGATTCTAAACACAGATACGCAGTATTTT CASSQGQILNTDTQYF
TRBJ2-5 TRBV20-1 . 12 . TGCAGTGCTAGAGGAGGTCGCGATGAGCAGTCCTTC CSARGGRDEQSF
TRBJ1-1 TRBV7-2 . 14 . TGTGCCAGCAGCTTTTGGCTTGTGAACACTGAAGCTTTCTTT CASSFWLVNTEAFF
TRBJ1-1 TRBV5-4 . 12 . TGTGCCAGCAGCTTTTTTGACACTGAAGCTTTCTTT CASSFFDTEAFF
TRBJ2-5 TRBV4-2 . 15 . TGTGCCAGCAGCCAAATTAGCGGAGACCAAGAGACCCAGTACTTC CASSQISGDQETQYF
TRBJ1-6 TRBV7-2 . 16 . TGTGCCAGCAGCTTAGTGTCAGGGGTGGGAGGATCACCCCTCCACTTT CASSLVSGVGGSPLHF
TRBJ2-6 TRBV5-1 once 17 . TGCGCCAGCAGCTTGGACAGGATCTCATCTGGGGCCAACGTCCTGACTTTC CASSLDRISSGANVLTF
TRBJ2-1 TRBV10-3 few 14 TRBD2 TGTGCCATCAGTAGCGGGGGCTCCTACAATGAGCAGTTCTTC CAISSGGSYNEQFF
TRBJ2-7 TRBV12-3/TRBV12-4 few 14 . TGTGCCAGCAGTTTCGGGGGAGGCGGCCACGAGCAGTACTTC CASSFGGGGHEQYF
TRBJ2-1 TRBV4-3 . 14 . TGCGCCAGCAGCCAAGGTCTAGCATTGAATGAGCAGTTCTTC CASSQGLALNEQFF
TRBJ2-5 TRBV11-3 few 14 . TGTGCCAGCAGCTTATTCAGCGATGGAGAGACCCAGTACTTC CASSLFSDGETQYF
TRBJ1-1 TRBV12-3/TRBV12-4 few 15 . TGTGCCAGCAGGCCCTCAGGAACACGGAACACTGAAGCTTTCTTT CASRPSGTRNTEAFF
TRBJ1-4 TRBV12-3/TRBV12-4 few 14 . TGTGCCAGCAGTAAACAGGCAACTAATGAAAAACGGTTTTTT CASSKQATNEKRFF
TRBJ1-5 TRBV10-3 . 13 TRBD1 TGTGCCATCAGGGGGGACAGTCAGGGGCCCCAGCATTTT CAIRGDSQGPQHF
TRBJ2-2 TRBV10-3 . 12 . TGTGCCACTAGCGCGGATACCGGGGAGCTGTTTTTT CATSADTGELFF
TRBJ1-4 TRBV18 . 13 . TGTGCCAGCTCACCCCAGGATAATGAAAAACTGTTTTTT CASSPQDNEKLFF
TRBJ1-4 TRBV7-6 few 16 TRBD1 TGTGCCAGCAGCTTAATGACAGGGGGCACGTCCGAAAAACTGTTTTTT CASSLMTGGTSEKLFF
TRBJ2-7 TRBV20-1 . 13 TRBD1 TGCAGTGCCCTAGGACAGGGTGGTGGCGAGCAGTACTTC CSALGQGGGEQYF
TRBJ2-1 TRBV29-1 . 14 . TGCAGCGTTCTGCGTCCCAGCTCCTACAATGAGCAGTTCTTC CSVLRPSSYNEQFF
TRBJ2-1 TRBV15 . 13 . TGTGCCACCAGCTTGGACCCTTACAATGAGCAGTTCTTC CATSLDPYNEQFF
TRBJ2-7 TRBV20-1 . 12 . TGCCGGAGAGAGGGAAGATCCTACGAGCAGTACTTC CRREGRSYEQYF
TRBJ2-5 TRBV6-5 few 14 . TGTGCCAGCACCCAGGGGCGGGGGAGGAAGACCCAGTACTTC CASTQGRGRKTQYF
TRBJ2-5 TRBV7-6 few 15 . TGTGCCAGCAGCCTGAGCCGACCAGCTCGAGAGACCCAGTACTTC CASSLSRPARETQYF
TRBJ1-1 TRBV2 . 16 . TGTGCCAGCAGTCCCACAGGGTGGGGATCGGAAACTGAAGCTTTCTTT CASSPTGWGSETEAFF
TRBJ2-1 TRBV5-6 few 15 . TGTGCCAGCAGCTTCGGGGCAGACTTCTACAATGAGCAGTTCTTC CASSFGADFYNEQFF
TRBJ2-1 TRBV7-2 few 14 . TGTGCCAGCAGCTTAGTCCCAGGGAATGTCTTTTTATTCTTC CASSLVPGNVFLFF
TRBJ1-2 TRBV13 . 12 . TGTGCCCGCAGTTCAGGGGACTATGGCTACACCTTC CARSSGDYGYTF
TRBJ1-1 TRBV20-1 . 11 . TGCGGCGGCAGAGCTAACACTGAAGCTTTCTTT CGGRANTEAFF
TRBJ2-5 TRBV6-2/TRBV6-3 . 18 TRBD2 TGTGCCAGCAGTTACTCGACTAGCGGGGGCCGATTGCAGGAGACCCAGTACTTC CASSYSTSGGRLQETQYF
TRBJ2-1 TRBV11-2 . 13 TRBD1 TGTGCCAGCAGGGGACAGGGGGCGGATGAGCAGTTCTTC CASRGQGADEQFF